This T cell receptor (beta chain) was sequenced during a study of T cells in Graves' hyperthyroidism and ophthalmopathy. The study's findings and limits: With a median lead of 6.5 months before onset, the model predicted ophthalmopathy. Blood also showed most of the thyroid clonotypes that were expanded above 0.001.

Newly diagnosed hyperthyroidism, duration under 2 months, in patients aged 18 to 65. Extraction of PBMCs used 7.5 to 10 ml of fresh peripheral blood. CDR3 size: 17 residues. The V end lost 4 bases, the J end lost 3 bases, and 21 bases lay between the germline ends. The germline gives CDR1 SEHNR, CDR2 FQNEAQ (reference sequence). Authors of the study amplified TCR beta CDR3 regions from RNA transcripts. The HTBI set primed first-round TCR CDR3 RT-PCR. TCRdb re-called the multiplex PCR reads through MiXCR, storing one row per CDR3 protein. Seen here are 300,000 to 450,000 distinct CDR3 sequences, 15% to 19% observed once, and the top ten hold 25% to 30%. The sample holds many counts of this clonotype. Its antigen is still unknown.

The specimen was blood. This sequence was found in a woman aged 18-29 years with Graves' hyperthyroidism that later progressed to Graves' ophthalmopathy. V gene TRBV7-9 combines with J gene TRBJ2-5; tentative D call: TRBD2 (6 bases). This CDR3 is CASSWSGRLATKETQYF. The CDR3 DNA follows: TGTGCCAGCAGCTGGAGTGGGCGTCTAGCGACCAAAGAGACCCAGTACTTC.